The 3 T cell receptor beta chains presented below share a single source sample, sequenced in a study of cytomegalovirus exposure and HLA in healthy donors. PCR was performed using 60 Vbeta and 13 Jbeta primers. Repertoires were generated with immunoSEQ multiplex PCR, while TCRdb's copy carries only in-frame clones and drops some. Among about 170,000 clones, roughly 80% were seen once, and the ten largest hold around 3%. Sequencing was carried out using PBMCs. These receptors were obtained from a female donor in good health and CMV-seronegative.

J is TRBJ1-2 and V is TRBV28, with D possibly being TRBD1 (6 bases). This CDR3 region has 11 residues. V was clipped by 6 bases and J by 6 bases, with 8 bases between them. Germline V gene sequence: CDR1 MDHEN, CDR2 SYDVKM. This CDR3 reads CASRYRDGYTF. For the CDR3, the DNA is TGTGCCAGCAGGTACAGGGATGGCTACACCTTC.

J is TRBJ2-7 and V is TRBV5-1, with a tentative D call TRBD2 (5 bases). The CDR3 totals 15 residues. V lost 0 bases, J lost 2 bases, and 12 bases lay in between. Germline V gene lookup returns CDR1 SGHRS and CDR2 YFSETQ. The chain's CDR3 is CASSLVTLGAYEQYF. The CDR3 nucleotides read TGCGCCAGCAGCTTGGTCACCCTGGGAGCCTACGAGCAGTACTTC.

V is TRBV19 and J is TRBJ2-6, with 10 nucleotides matching TRBD1. With V trimmed by 2 bases and J by 0 bases, 7 bases remained unmatched. Germline-derived CDR1 and CDR2 are LNHDA and SQIVND (reference sequence). The CDR3 totals 19 residues. The CDR3 DNA is TGTGCCAGTAGTATATGGGGGACAGGGGCCCACTCTGGGGCCAACGTCCTGACTTTC. Its protein is CASSIWGTGAHSGANVLTF.